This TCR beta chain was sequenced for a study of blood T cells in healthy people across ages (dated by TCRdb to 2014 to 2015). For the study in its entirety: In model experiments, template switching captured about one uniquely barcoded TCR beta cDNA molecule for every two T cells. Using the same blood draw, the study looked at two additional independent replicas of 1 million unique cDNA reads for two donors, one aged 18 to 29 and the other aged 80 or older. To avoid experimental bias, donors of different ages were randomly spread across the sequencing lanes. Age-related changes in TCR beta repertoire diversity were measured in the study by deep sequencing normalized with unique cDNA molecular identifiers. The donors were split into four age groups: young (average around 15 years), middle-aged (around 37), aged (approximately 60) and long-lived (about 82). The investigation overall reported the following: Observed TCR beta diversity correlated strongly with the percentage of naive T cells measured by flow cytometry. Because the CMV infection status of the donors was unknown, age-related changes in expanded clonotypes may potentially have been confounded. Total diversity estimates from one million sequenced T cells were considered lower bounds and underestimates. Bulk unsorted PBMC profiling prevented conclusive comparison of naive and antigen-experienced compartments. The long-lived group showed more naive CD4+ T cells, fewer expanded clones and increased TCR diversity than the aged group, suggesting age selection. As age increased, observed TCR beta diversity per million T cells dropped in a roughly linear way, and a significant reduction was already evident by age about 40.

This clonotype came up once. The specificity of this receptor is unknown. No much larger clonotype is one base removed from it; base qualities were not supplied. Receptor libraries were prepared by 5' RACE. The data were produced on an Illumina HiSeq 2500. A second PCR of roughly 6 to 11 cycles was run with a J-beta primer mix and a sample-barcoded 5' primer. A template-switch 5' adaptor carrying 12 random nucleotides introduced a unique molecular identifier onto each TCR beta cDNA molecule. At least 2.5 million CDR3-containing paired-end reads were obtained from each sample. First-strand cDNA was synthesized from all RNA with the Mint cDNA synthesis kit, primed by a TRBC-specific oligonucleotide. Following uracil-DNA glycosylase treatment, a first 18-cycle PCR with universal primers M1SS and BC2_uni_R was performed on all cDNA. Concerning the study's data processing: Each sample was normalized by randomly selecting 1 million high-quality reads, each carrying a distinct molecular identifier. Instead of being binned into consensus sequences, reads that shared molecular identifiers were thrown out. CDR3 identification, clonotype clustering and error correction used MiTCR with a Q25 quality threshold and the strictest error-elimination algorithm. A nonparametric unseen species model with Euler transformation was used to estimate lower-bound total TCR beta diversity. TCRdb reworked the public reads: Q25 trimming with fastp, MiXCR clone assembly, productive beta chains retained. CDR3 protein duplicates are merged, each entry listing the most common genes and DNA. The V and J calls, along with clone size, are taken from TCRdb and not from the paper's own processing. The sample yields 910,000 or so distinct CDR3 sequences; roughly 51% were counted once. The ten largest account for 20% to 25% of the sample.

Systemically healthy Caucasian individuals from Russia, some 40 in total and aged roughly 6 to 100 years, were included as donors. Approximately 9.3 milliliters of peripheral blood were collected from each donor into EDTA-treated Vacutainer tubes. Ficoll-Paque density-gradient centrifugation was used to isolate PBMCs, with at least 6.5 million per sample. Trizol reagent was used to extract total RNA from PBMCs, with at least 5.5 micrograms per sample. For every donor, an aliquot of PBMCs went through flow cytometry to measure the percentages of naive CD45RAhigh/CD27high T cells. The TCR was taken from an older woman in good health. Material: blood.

The base sequence is TGTGCCAGCAGTTCGGCAGGGGCGTCGAACACTGAAGCTTTCTTT. The resulting protein is CASSSAGASNTEAFF. This receptor chain uses TRBV25-1 and TRBJ1-1, and TRBD1 may be the D gene, going by 6 matching bases. The germline V gene supplies CDR1 MGHDK and CDR2 SYGVNS. Counted from cysteine to phenylalanine, this CDR3 has 15 amino acids. Only the CDR3 part of the read is kept: 45 bases, read in frame from the first base. Trimming at the junction amounts to 5 bases on V and 1 base on J, and the germline ends lie 14 bases apart.